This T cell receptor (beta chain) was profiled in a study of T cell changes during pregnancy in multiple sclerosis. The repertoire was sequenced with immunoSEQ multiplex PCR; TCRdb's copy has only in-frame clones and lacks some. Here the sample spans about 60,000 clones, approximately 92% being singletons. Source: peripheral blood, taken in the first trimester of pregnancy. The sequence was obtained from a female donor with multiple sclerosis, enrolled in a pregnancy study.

The CDR3 reads CASAADGLAAYNEQFF. In DNA form, the CDR3 reads TGTGCCAGCGCGGCGGATGGACTAGCAGCTTACAATGAGCAGTTCTTC. The chain combines TRBV6-4 with TRBJ2-1; 8 nucleotides align to TRBD2. Germline values: CDR1 MRHNA, CDR2 SNTAGT. J lost 4 bases, V lost 8 bases, and 13 bases had no gene match. The CDR3 sequence is 16 residues long.